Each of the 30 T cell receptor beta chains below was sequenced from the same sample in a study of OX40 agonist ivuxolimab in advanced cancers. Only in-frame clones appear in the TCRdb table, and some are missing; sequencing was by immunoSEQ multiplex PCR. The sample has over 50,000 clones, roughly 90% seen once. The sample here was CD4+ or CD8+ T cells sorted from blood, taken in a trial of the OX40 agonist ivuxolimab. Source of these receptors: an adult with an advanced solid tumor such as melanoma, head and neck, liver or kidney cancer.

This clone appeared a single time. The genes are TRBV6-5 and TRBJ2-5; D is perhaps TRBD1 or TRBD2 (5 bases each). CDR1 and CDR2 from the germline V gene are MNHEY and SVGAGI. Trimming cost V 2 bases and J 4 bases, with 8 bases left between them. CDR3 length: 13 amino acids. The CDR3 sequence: CASSYNGGETQYF. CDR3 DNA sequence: TGTGCCAGCAGTTACAATGGGGGAGAGACCCAGTACTTC.

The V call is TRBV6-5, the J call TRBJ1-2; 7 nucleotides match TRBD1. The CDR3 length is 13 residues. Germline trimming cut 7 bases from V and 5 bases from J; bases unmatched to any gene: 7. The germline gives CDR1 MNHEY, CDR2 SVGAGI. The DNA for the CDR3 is TGTGCCAGCAACCCACAGGGGCGGTATGGCTACACCTTC. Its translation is CASNPQGRYGYTF.

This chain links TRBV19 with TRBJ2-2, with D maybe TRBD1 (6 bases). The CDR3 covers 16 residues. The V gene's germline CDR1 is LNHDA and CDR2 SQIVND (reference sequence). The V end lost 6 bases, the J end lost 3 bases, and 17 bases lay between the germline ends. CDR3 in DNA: TGTGCCAGTAGGAACCGGGACATCGGAGACACCGGGGAGCTGTTTTTT. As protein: CASRNRDIGDTGELFF.

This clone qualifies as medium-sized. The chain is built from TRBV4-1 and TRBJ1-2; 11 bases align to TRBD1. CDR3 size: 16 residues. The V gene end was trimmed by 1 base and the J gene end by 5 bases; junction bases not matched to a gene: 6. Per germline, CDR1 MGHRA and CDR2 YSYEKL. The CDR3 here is CASSQARDRGAYGYTF. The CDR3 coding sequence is TGCGCCAGCAGCCAAGCCCGGGACAGGGGGGCTTATGGCTACACCTTC.

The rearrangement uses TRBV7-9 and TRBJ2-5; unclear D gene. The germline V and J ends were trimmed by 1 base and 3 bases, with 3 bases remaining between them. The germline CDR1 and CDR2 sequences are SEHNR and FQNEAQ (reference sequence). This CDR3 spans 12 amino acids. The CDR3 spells CASSLEKETQYF. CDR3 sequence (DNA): TGTGCCAGCAGCTTAGAGAAAGAGACCCAGTACTTC. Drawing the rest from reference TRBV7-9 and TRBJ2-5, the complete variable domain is DTGVSQNPRHKITKRGQNVTFRCDPISEHNRLYWYRQTLGQGPEFLTYFQNEAQLEKSRLLSDRFSAERPKGSFSTLEIQRTEQGDSAMYLCASSLEKETQYFGPGTRLLVL.

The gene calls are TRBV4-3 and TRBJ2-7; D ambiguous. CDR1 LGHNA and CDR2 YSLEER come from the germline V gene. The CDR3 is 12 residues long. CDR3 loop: CARIRKLYEQYF. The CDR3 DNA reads TGCGCGAGGATAAGGAAGTTATACGAGCAGTACTTC.

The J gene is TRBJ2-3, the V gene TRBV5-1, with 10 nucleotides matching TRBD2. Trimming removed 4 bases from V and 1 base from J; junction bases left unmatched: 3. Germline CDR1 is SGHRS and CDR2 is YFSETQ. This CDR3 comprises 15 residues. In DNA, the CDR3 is TGCGCCAGCAGCCGAAGCGGGAGGGGCACAGATACGCAGTATTTT. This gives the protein CASSRSGRGTDTQYF.

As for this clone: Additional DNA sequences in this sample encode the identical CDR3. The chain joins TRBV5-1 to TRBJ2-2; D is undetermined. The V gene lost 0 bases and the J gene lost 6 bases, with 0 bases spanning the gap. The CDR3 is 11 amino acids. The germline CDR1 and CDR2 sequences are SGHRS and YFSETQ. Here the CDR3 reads CASSLAGELFF. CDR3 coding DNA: TGCGCCAGCAGCTTGGCCGGGGAGCTGTTTTTT.

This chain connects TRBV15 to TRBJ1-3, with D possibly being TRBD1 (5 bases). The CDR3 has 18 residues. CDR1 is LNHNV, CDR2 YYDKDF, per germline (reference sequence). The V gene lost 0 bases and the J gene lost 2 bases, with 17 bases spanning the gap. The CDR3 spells CATSRDIVQGTTGNTIYF. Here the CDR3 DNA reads TGTGCCACCAGCAGAGATATCGTGCAAGGGACCACTGGAAACACCATATATTTT.

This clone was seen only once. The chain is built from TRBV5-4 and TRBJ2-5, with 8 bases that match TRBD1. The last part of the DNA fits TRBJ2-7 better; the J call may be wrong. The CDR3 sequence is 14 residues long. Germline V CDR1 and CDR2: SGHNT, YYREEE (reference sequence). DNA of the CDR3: TGTGCCAGCAGCTTGCAGGGGGCGTTCAACGAGCAGTACTTC. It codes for CASSLQGAFNEQYF.

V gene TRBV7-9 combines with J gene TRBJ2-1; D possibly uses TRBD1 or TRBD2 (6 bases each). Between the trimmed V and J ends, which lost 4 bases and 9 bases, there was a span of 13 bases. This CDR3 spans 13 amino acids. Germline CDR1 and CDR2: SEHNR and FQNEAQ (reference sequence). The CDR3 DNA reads TGTGCCAGCAGCTCTTGGAGGGGGATTGAGCAGTTCTTC. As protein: CASSSWRGIEQFF.

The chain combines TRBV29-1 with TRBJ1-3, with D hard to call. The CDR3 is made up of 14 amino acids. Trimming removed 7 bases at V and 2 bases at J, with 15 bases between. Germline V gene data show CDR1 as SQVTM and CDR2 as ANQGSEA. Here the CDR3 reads CSALMAMAGNTIYF. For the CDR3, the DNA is TGCAGCGCGTTGATGGCTATGGCTGGAAACACCATATATTTT.

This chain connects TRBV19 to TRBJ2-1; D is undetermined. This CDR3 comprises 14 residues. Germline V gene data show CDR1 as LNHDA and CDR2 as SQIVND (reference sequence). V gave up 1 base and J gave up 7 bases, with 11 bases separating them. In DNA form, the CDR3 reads TGTGCCAGTAGTATAGGGCTTAGTGGAAATGAGCAGTTCTTC. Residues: CASSIGLSGNEQFF.

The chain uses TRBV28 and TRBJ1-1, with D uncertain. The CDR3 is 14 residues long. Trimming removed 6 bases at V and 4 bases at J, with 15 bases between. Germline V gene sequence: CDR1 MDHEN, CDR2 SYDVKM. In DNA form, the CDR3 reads TGTGCCAGCAGCCGCAGGTTCGGAGGCACTGAAGCTTTCTTT. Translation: CASSRRFGGTEAFF. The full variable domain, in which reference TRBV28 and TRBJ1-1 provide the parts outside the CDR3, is DVKVTQSSRYLVKRTGEKVFLECVQDMDHENMFWYRQDPGLGLRLIYFSYDVKMKEKGDIPEGYSVSREKKERFSLILESASTNQTSMYLCASSRRFGGTEAFFGQGTRLTVV.

The chain's CDR3 is CASQSGRGYTF. The CDR3 region has the DNA TGTGCCAGTCAGTCTGGAAGGGGCTACACCTTC. The gene calls are TRBV6-5 and TRBJ1-2; no firm D call. Deletions cut 9 bases from V and 8 bases from J, with 13 bases between. The CDR3 is 11 residues long. Germline V CDR1 and CDR2: MNHEY, SVGAGI.

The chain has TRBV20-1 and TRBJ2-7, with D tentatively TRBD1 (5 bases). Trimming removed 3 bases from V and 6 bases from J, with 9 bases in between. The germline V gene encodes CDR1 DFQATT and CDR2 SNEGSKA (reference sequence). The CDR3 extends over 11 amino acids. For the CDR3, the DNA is TGCAGTGCTAGTAGGGGTCCCGAGCAGTACTTC. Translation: CSASRGPEQYF.

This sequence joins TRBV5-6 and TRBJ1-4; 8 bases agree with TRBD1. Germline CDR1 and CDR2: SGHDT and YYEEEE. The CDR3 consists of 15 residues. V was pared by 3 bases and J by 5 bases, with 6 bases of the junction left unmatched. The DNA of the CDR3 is TGTGCCAGCAGCTCTAGACAGGGGTGGAATGAAAAACTGTTTTTT. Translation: CASSSRQGWNEKLFF.

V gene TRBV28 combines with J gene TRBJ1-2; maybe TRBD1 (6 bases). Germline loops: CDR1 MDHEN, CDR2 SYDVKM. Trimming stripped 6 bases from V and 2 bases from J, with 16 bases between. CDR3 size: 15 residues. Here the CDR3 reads CASRPWKGGNYGYTF. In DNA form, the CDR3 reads TGTGCCAGCAGGCCCTGGAAGGGGGGAAACTATGGCTACACCTTC.

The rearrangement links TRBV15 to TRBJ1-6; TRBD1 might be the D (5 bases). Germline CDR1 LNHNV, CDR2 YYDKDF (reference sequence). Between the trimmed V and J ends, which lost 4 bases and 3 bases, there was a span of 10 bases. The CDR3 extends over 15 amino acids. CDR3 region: CATSTGDGYNSPLHF. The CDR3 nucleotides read TGTGCCACCAGCACTGGGGACGGCTATAATTCACCCCTCCACTTT.

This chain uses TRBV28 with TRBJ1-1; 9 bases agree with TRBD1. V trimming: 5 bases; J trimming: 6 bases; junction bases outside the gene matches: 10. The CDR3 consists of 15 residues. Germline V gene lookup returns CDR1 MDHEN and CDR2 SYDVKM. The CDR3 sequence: CASSLYRGLSPEAFF. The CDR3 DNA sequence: TGTGCCAGCAGTCTATACAGGGGGCTCTCTCCTGAAGCTTTCTTT.

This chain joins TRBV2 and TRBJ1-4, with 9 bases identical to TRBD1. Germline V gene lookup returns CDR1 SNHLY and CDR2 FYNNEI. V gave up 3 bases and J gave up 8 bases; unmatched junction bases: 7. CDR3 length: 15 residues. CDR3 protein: CASSEGDRADEKLFF. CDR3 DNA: TGTGCCAGCAGTGAGGGGGACAGGGCCGACGAAAAACTGTTTTTT.

CDR3 nucleotides: TGTGCCAGCAGCTTAGGAGTTGGCGCTAACTATGGCTACACCTTC. This encodes CASSLGVGANYGYTF. This chain uses TRBV7-2 with TRBJ1-2; no reliable D call. The CDR3 consists of 15 residues. Germline-derived CDR1 and CDR2 are SGHTA and FQGNSA. Trimming took 1 base from V and 0 from J, leaving 9 bases between them.

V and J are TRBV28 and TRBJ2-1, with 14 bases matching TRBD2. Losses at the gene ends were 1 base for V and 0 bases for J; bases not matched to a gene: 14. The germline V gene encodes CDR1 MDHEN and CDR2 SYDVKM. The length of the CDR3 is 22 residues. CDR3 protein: CASSLFPTRLAGGYSSYNEQFF. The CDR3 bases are TGTGCCAGCAGTTTATTCCCAACCCGACTAGCGGGAGGGTACAGCTCCTACAATGAGCAGTTCTTC.

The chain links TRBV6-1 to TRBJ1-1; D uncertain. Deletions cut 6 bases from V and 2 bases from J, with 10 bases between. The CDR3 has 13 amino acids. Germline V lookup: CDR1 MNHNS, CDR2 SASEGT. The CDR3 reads CASRTDANTEAFF. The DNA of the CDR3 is TGTGCCAGCAGAACCGACGCAAACACTGAAGCTTTCTTT.

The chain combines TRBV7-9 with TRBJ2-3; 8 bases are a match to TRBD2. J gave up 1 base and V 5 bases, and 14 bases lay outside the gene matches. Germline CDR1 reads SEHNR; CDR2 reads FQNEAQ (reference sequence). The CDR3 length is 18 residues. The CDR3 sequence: CASSRWLLGTSGTDTQYF. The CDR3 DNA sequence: TGTGCCAGCAGCCGATGGTTGTTGGGGACTAGTGGCACAGATACGCAGTATTTT. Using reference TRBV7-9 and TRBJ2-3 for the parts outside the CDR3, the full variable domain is DTGVSQNPRHKITKRGQNVTFRCDPISEHNRLYWYRQTLGQGPEFLTYFQNEAQLEKSRLLSDRFSAERPKGSFSTLEIQRTEQGDSAMYLCASSRWLLGTSGTDTQYFGPGTRLTVL.

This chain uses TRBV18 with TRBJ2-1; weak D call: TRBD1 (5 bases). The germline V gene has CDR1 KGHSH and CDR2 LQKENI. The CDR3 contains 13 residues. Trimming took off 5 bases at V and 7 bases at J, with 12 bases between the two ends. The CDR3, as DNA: TGTGCCAGCTCAGCGACAGATGGGAATGAGCAGTTCTTC. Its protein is CASSATDGNEQFF.

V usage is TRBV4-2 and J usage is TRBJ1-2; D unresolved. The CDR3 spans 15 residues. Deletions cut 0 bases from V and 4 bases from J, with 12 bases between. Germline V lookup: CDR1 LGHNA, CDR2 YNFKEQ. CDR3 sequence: CASSQEHRTVYGYTF. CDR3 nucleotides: TGTGCCAGCAGCCAAGAACACCGGACGGTCTATGGCTACACCTTC.

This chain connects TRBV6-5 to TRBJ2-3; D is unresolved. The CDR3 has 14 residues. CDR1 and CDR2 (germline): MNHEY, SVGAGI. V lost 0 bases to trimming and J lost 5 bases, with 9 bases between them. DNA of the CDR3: TGTGCCAGCAGTTACTCGATCAGCGAAGATACGCAGTATTTT. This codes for CASSYSISEDTQYF.

CDR3 DNA: TGTGCCAGCAGTGAAATGGGGCAGGTAGACGAGCAGTACTTC. This codes for CASSEMGQVDEQYF. This chain uses TRBV2 with TRBJ2-7; possibly TRBD1 for D (5 bases). V lost 2 bases to trimming and J lost 5 bases, with 13 bases between them. Germline loops: CDR1 SNHLY, CDR2 FYNNEI. The CDR3 covers 14 residues.

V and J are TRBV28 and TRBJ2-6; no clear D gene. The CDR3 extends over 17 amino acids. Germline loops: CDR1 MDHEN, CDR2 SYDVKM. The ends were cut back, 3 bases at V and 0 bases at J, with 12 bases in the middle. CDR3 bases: TGTGCCAGCAGTTTTCCCGCAGGCTCCTCTGGGGCCAACGTCCTGACTTTC. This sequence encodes CASSFPAGSSGANVLTF.